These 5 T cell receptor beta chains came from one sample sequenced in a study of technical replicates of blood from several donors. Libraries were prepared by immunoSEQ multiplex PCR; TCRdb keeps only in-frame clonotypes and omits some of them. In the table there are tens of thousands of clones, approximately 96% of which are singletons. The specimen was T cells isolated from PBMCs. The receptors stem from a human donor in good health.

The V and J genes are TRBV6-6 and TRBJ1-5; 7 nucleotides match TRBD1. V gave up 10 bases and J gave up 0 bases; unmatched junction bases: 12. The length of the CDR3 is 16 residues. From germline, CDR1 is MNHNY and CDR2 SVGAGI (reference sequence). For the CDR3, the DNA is TGTGCCACCTACCGAGGGGGCGATTATAGCAATCAGCCCCAGCATTTT. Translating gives CATYRGGDYSNQPQHF.

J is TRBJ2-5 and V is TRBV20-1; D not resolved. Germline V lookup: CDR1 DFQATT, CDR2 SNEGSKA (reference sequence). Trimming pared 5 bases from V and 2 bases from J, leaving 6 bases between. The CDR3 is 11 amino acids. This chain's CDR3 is CSALVQETQYF. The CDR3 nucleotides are TGCAGTGCTTTAGTACAAGAGACCCAGTACTTC.

CDR3 protein: CASSLTVRRPQPQHF. CDR3 nucleotide sequence: TGTGCCAGCAGTTTAACCGTCAGGCGCCCTCAGCCCCAGCATTTT. V gene TRBV27 combines with J gene TRBJ1-5; D not certain. Germline-derived CDR1 and CDR2 are MNHEY and SMNVEV (reference sequence). This CDR3 contains 15 residues. V was pared by 2 bases and J by 6 bases, with 14 bases between.

The CDR3 reads CASSELGQDGYTF. In nucleotides, the CDR3 is TGTGCCAGCAGTGAGCTGGGACAGGATGGCTACACCTTC. V usage is TRBV2 and J usage is TRBJ1-2; 8 bases map to TRBD1. There are 13 residues in the CDR3. Germline CDR1 is SNHLY and CDR2 is FYNNEI. The V and J ends lost 3 bases and 6 bases, in that order; junction bases with no gene match: 3.

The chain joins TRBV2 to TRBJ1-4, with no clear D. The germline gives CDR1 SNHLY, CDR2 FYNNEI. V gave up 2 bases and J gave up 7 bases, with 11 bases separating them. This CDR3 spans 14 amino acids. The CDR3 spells CASSETEPTEKLFF. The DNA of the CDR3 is TGTGCCAGCAGTGAAACCGAGCCAACTGAAAAACTGTTTTTT.